This T cell receptor beta chain was identified during a study of early stage breast cancer tumors. Study summary: About 70% of the 16 invasive tumors were ER+, PR+ and HER2-.

Study conclusions and caveats: Chain pairing and CD4, CD8 or FOXP3 expression were not captured. Comparing each tissue with blood distinguished tumor from normal in about 90% of the 16 patients.

Each sample had two DNA replicates, roughly 0.48 ug blood or about 1.5 ug tissue. Method: immunoSEQ multiplex PCR; TCRdb's copy keeps in-frame clones and lacks some. In the table there are some 30,000 clones, 70% to 90% of which are singletons. Concerning this clone itself: What it recognizes is unknown.

The ends lost 6 bases at V and 7 bases at J; junction bases unmatched: 11. This CDR3 is 15 amino acids long. Germline V lookup: CDR1 SGHDT, CDR2 YYEEEE. The sequenced sample consisted of blood. The J gene is TRBJ2-1, the V gene TRBV5-6, with 9 bases that match TRBD1. The receptor comes from a person in their fifties with breast cancer. CDR3 nucleotides: TGTGCCAGCATCCTTGGCGGGACAGGGAGTAATGAGCAGTTCTTC. This sequence encodes CASILGGTGSNEQFF. The variable domain in full, with the rest retrieved from reference TRBV5-6 and TRBJ2-1, is DAGVTQSPTHLIKTRGQQVTLRCSPKSGHDTVSWYQQALGQGPQFIFQYYEEEERQRGNFPDRFSGHQFPNYSSELNVNALLLGDSALYLCASILGGTGSNEQFFGPGTRLTVL.